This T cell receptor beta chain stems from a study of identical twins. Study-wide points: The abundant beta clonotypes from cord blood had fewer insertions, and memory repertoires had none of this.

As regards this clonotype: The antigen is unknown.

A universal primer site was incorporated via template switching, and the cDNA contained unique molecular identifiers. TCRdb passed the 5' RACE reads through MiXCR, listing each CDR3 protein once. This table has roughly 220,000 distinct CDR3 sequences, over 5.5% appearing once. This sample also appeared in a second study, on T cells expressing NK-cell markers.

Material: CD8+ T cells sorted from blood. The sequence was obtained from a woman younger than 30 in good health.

Here the CDR3 reads CATSRELLAGSYNEQFF. DNA of the CDR3: TGTGCCACCAGCAGGGAGTTACTAGCGGGCTCTTACAATGAGCAGTTCTTC. V is TRBV15 and J is TRBJ2-1; 9 bases are a match to TRBD2. J was trimmed by 4 bases and V by 3 bases; bases with no gene match: 10. The CDR3 sequence is 17 residues long. Per the germline V gene, CDR1 is LNHNV and CDR2 is YYDKDF (reference sequence).